The 32 T cell receptor beta chains below all came from one sample that was sequenced in a study of Ad26.COV2.S vaccination and SARS-CoV-2 variants. Treatment specified: around 19 received Ad26.COV2.S at low or high dose, single or two shots; 5 received placebo; per-sample allocation not given. Repertoires come from day 63 after the first vaccine or placebo injection. Measured with immunoSEQ multiplex PCR; TCRdb has only the in-frame clones, and not every one. The sample has about 350,000 clones, about 87% seen once; the top ten hold around 6.6%. Sample: peripheral blood, taken in a trial of Ad26.COV2.S vaccine versus placebo. The receptors come from a person aged 18 to 65 who received the Ad26.COV2.S COVID-19 vaccine or a placebo.

The chain couples TRBV30 to TRBJ1-2, with a possible D match to TRBD1 (5 bases). Germline CDR1 and CDR2: GTSNPN and SVGIG (reference sequence). This CDR3 is built from 13 residues. The V and J ends lost 2 bases and 8 bases respectively, with 15 bases between them. CDR3 amino acids: CAWSPQGTIGYTF. The CDR3 DNA reads as TGTGCCTGGAGTCCGCAGGGAACGATCGGCTACACCTTC.

This chain links TRBV10-3 with TRBJ1-2, with TRBD1 matching 9 bases. Per germline, CDR1 ENHRY and CDR2 SYGVKD. Unmatched junction bases numbered 7, after V lost 4 bases and J lost 1 base. This CDR3 has 16 amino acids. CDR3 sequence: CAISGEGTGINYGYTF. The CDR3 DNA sequence: TGTGCCATCAGTGGGGAGGGGACAGGGATTAACTATGGCTACACCTTC.

V gene TRBV6-5 combines with J gene TRBJ1-2, with 9 bases lining up with TRBD1. The CDR3 is 15 amino acids. The V and J ends lost 4 bases and 4 bases, in that order; junction bases with no gene match: 7. Germline-derived CDR1 and CDR2 are MNHEY and SVGAGI. The CDR3 spells CASSSPGQGFYGYTF. Here the CDR3 DNA reads TGTGCCAGCAGTTCCCCGGGACAGGGCTTCTATGGCTACACCTTC.

J is TRBJ1-3 and V is TRBV30, with D unclear. CDR3 length equals 13 residues. Trimming took 1 base from V and 11 from J, leaving 15 bases between them. In germline, CDR1 is GTSNPN, CDR2 SVGIG (reference sequence). This chain's CDR3 is CAWSEGTVGSIYF. Here the CDR3 DNA reads TGTGCCTGGAGTGAGGGCACCGTAGGCTCCATATATTTT.

The chain has TRBV19 and TRBJ1-1, with D unclear. The germline V and J ends were trimmed by 8 bases and 0 bases, with 10 bases remaining between them. The CDR3 length is 13 residues. Germline CDR1 and CDR2: LNHDA and SQIVND (reference sequence). The CDR3 nucleotides are TGTGCCAGTCGGCCCGGAGTGAACACTGAAGCTTTCTTT. Encoded protein: CASRPGVNTEAFF.

The gene calls are TRBV7-2 and TRBJ1-2; a possible D gene is TRBD1 (5 bases). Per germline, CDR1 SGHTA and CDR2 FQGNSA. The CDR3 is made up of 14 amino acids. The germline V and J ends were trimmed by 2 bases and 4 bases, with 11 bases remaining between them. The CDR3 protein is CASSLQAGGYGYTF. DNA of the CDR3: TGTGCCAGCAGCTTACAAGCCGGGGGCTATGGCTACACCTTC.

This rearrangement joins TRBV7-2 to TRBJ1-3; 9 positions agree with TRBD1. This CDR3 is 15 amino acids long. The V and J ends lost 5 bases and 1 base, in that order; junction bases with no gene match: 3. From germline, CDR1 is SGHTA and CDR2 FQGNSA. The CDR3 DNA sequence: TGTGCCAGCAGCCCGACAGGGGGATCTGGAAACACCATATATTTT. Residues: CASSPTGGSGNTIYF.

V is TRBV19 and J is TRBJ1-2, with unresolved D. The CDR3 extends over 14 amino acids. Trimming stripped 5 bases from V and 8 bases from J, with 18 bases between. Germline loops: CDR1 LNHDA, CDR2 SQIVND (reference sequence). The CDR3 DNA reads as TGTGCCAGTAGTTTCCCGGGATCAAAAGGGGGCTACACCTTC. This translates into CASSFPGSKGGYTF.

This chain uses TRBV28 with TRBJ2-2, with D possibly matching TRBD2 (5 bases). With 10 bases removed from V and 4 bases from J, the gap between germline ends came to 13 bases. The CDR3 has 13 residues. Germline assignment: CDR1 MDHEN and CDR2 SYDVKM. In nucleotides, the CDR3 is TGTGCCACCTCGGGCGCGGGCACCGGGGAGCTGTTTTTT. Translated, it gives CATSGAGTGELFF.

The chain joins TRBV30 to TRBJ1-1; no definite D call. Germline V CDR1 and CDR2: GTSNPN, SVGIG (reference sequence). Trimming shortened V by 4 bases and J by 6 bases, and 18 bases separated the two germline ends. The CDR3 has 14 amino acids. CDR3 loop: CAWIPRALGSEAFF. CDR3 bases: TGTGCCTGGATTCCGAGGGCCCTGGGCTCTGAAGCTTTCTTT.

The chain is built from TRBV18 and TRBJ2-1; D unresolved. V lost 6 bases, J lost 4 bases, and 13 bases lay in between. Looked up from germline, CDR1 is KGHSH and CDR2 is LQKENI. The CDR3 covers 14 residues. The CDR3 here is CASSPSTRYNEQFF. CDR3 coding DNA: TGTGCCAGCTCGCCGTCGACTCGGTACAATGAGCAGTTCTTC.

This clone was picked up a small number of times. The gene calls are TRBV9 and TRBJ1-3; 7 bases match TRBD1. Per the germline V gene, CDR1 is SGDLS and CDR2 is YYNGEE. V was clipped by 3 bases and J by 4 bases; unmatched bases: 7. This CDR3 region has 15 residues. CDR3 protein: CASSGQQGTGNTIYF. CDR3 nucleotides: TGTGCCAGCAGCGGACAACAGGGGACGGGAAACACCATATATTTT.

The chain employs TRBV7-2 and TRBJ2-2; tentatively, D is TRBD2 (5 bases). V shed 5 bases and J shed 5 bases, with 12 bases lying between them. This CDR3 comprises 14 residues. In germline, CDR1 is SGHTA, CDR2 FQGNSA. Written as DNA, the CDR3 is TGTGCCAGCAGCCGTCTCACTAGAACCGGGGAGCTGTTTTTT. Amino acids: CASSRLTRTGELFF.

The J gene is TRBJ2-4, the V gene TRBV5-6; no definite D call. Trimming cost V 3 bases and J 1 base, with 20 bases left between them. There are 18 residues in the CDR3. Germline V gives CDR1 SGHDT, CDR2 YYEEEE. The CDR3 region has the DNA TGTGCCAGCAGCTATGGACCCCGGCGTGGATCGGCCAAAAACATTCAGTACTTC. It is translated as CASSYGPRRGSAKNIQYF.

The J gene is TRBJ1-2, the V gene TRBV25-1, with D perhaps matching TRBD1 (6 bases). The V end was cut by 0 bases, the J end by 4 bases, with 6 bases between. This CDR3 has 13 amino acids. CDR1 is MGHDK, CDR2 SYGVNS, per germline. The CDR3 nucleotides read TGTGCCAGCAGTGAATACAGGGGCTATGGCTACACCTTC. Residues: CASSEYRGYGYTF.

This chain links TRBV11-2 with TRBJ1-1; D unresolved. Per the germline V gene, CDR1 is SGHAT and CDR2 is FQNNGV. CDR3 length: 12 amino acids. Between the trimmed V and J ends, which lost 3 bases and 3 bases, there was a span of 5 bases. DNA of the CDR3: TGTGCCAGCAGCTTGCAGGACACTGAAGCTTTCTTT. Protein product: CASSLQDTEAFF.

V usage is TRBV7-9 and J usage is TRBJ2-7; possible D gene TRBD2, 6 bases. The V gene lost 11 bases and the J gene lost 2 bases, with 13 bases spanning the gap. CDR1 and CDR2 (germline): SEHNR, FQNEAQ (reference sequence). The CDR3 is 12 amino acids. The CDR3 loop reads CALRDQAYEQYF. The CDR3 bases are TGTGCCTTGCGGGACCAAGCCTACGAGCAGTACTTC. Full variable domain (rest looked up from reference TRBV7-9 and TRBJ2-7): DTGVSQNPRHKITKRGQNVTFRCDPISEHNRLYWYRQTLGQGPEFLTYFQNEAQLEKSRLLSDRFSAERPKGSFSTLEIQRTEQGDSAMYLCALRDQAYEQYFGPGTRLTVT.

The rearrangement joins TRBV5-6 to TRBJ2-2; the D is unclear. Trimming pared 0 bases from V and 7 bases from J, leaving 7 bases between. The CDR3 runs to 13 residues. Germline V gene sequence: CDR1 SGHDT, CDR2 YYEEEE. In DNA, the CDR3 is TGTGCCAGCAGCTTGGAGGCGGTCGGGGAGCTGTTTTTT. As protein: CASSLEAVGELFF.

V gene TRBV28 combines with J gene TRBJ1-5; tentatively, D is TRBD1 (5 bases). The germline V gene encodes CDR1 MDHEN and CDR2 SYDVKM. V shed 3 bases and J shed 15 bases, with 12 bases lying between them. The CDR3 covers 11 residues. The DNA of the CDR3 is TGTGCCAGCAGTTTGGGACGGATAGGGCATTTT. Its translation is CASSLGRIGHF.

The rearrangement uses TRBV2 and TRBJ2-4, with TRBD1 matching 9 bases. Germline CDR1 is SNHLY and CDR2 is FYNNEI. CDR3 length equals 15 residues. The junction had 10 bases not matched to a gene; V was cut back by 10 bases and J by 3 bases. CDR3 residues: CATYRDRAGKNIQYF. DNA of the CDR3: TGTGCCACCTATAGGGACAGGGCGGGCAAAAACATTCAGTACTTC. Supplemented by reference TRBV2 and TRBJ2-4, the full variable domain reads EPEVTQTPSHQVTQMGQEVILRCVPISNHLYFYWYRQILGQKVEFLVSFYNNEISEKSEIFDDQFSVERPDGSNFTLKIRSTKLEDSAMYFCATYRDRAGKNIQYFGAGTRLSVL.

The V gene is TRBV5-1, the J gene TRBJ2-7; perhaps TRBD1 as D (6 bases). Germline CDR1 and CDR2: SGHRS and YFSETQ. The CDR3 has 16 amino acids. Trimming shortened V by 0 bases and J by 5 bases, and 18 bases separated the two germline ends. In DNA, the CDR3 is TGCGCCAGCAGCTTGGCCGTAGGCCAGGGGCCCCACGAGCAGTACTTC. Residues: CASSLAVGQGPHEQYF.

The rearrangement joins TRBV7-3 to TRBJ1-2, with 10 bases lining up with TRBD1. The CDR3 contains 14 residues. Germline V gives CDR1 SGHTA, CDR2 FQGTGA. V gave up 5 bases and J gave up 6 bases; unmatched junction bases: 6. The CDR3 sequence is CASSPTGTGDGYTF. The CDR3 coding sequence is TGTGCCAGCAGCCCCACCGGGACAGGGGATGGCTACACCTTC.

This clone has only one observation. CDR3 sequence (DNA): TGCGCCAGTAAACCGGATTCAACTAATGAAAAACTGTTTTTT. Amino acids: CASKPDSTNEKLFF. The gene calls are TRBV5-1 and TRBJ1-4; no clear D gene. Germline-derived CDR1 and CDR2 are SGHRS and YFSETQ. The V end was cut by 8 bases, the J end by 0 bases, with 11 bases between. The CDR3 covers 14 residues.

The chain recombines TRBV15 with TRBJ2-3; D not resolved. The CDR3 sequence is 13 residues long. CDR1 and CDR2 (germline): LNHNV, YYDKDF (reference sequence). The V and J ends lost 0 bases and 3 bases respectively, with 4 bases between them. CDR3 amino acids: CATSRDLTDTQYF. DNA for the CDR3: TGTGCCACCAGCAGAGATCTTACAGATACGCAGTATTTT.

The V gene is TRBV4-2, the J gene TRBJ2-1; the match to TRBD2 covers 7 bases. V shed 7 bases, J shed 4 bases, and the junction held 7 bases outside the gene matches. CDR1 is LGHNA and CDR2 is YNFKEQ in the germline V gene. The CDR3 is 14 amino acids. The CDR3 region has the DNA TGTGCCAGCAACGGACTAGGCCCATACAATGAGCAGTTCTTC. Translated, it gives CASNGLGPYNEQFF.

V is TRBV5-1 and J is TRBJ2-5; the match to TRBD2 covers 9 bases. Germline loops: CDR1 SGHRS, CDR2 YFSETQ. The trim removed 7 bases at V and 1 base at J, leaving 5 bases unmatched. The CDR3 has 14 residues. As DNA, the CDR3 is TGCGCCAGCGGGGCTAGCGGGGCCCAAGAGACCCAGTACTTC. Translated: CASGASGAQETQYF. The whole variable domain, remainder taken from reference TRBV5-1 and TRBJ2-5, is KAGVTQTPRYLIKTRGQQVTLSCSPISGHRSVSWYQQTPGQGLQFLFEYFSETQRNKGNFPGRFSGRQFSNSRSEMNVSTLELGDSALYLCASGASGAQETQYFGPGTRLLVL.

This clone was recorded a few times. The chain links TRBV30 to TRBJ1-6; D remains unclear. Trimming shortened V by 0 bases and J by 4 bases, and 7 bases separated the two germline ends. The germline CDR1 and CDR2 sequences are GTSNPN and SVGIG (reference sequence). This CDR3 contains 14 residues. CDR3 loop: CAWSVIQYNSPLHF. DNA of the CDR3: TGTGCCTGGAGTGTAATACAGTATAATTCACCCCTCCACTTT.

Only one count was recorded for this clone. The genes are TRBV5-1 and TRBJ2-1; TRBD2 matches 11 bases. Germline assignment: CDR1 SGHRS and CDR2 YFSETQ. V lost 0 bases to trimming and J lost 5 bases; unmatched junction nucleotides: 10. The CDR3 is 18 amino acids. CDR3 region: CASSLEGTSGSVHNEQFF. The CDR3 nucleotides are TGCGCCAGCAGCTTGGAAGGTACTAGCGGGAGCGTGCACAATGAGCAGTTCTTC.

V usage is TRBV25-1 and J usage is TRBJ1-1; tentative D call: TRBD1 (6 bases). Per germline, CDR1 MGHDK and CDR2 SYGVNS. The V gene lost 3 bases and the J gene lost 6 bases, with 14 bases spanning the gap. This CDR3 is built from 14 residues. Here the CDR3 reads CASSDSGDISEAFF. CDR3 in DNA: TGTGCCAGCAGTGATTCAGGGGATATTTCTGAAGCTTTCTTT.

This clone has a handful of counts. The V call is TRBV7-3, the J call TRBJ1-1; D unresolved. Per the germline V gene, CDR1 is SGHTA and CDR2 is FQGTGA. V gave up 4 bases and J gave up 3 bases, with 6 bases separating them. The CDR3 loop spans 12 amino acids. CDR3 bases: TGTGCCAGCAGCTCGGTCGACACTGAAGCTTTCTTT. This translates into CASSSVDTEAFF.

On this clone: The junction departs from the called germline gene at one end, perhaps through a read error. The genes are TRBV7-2 and TRBJ1-4; D is unresolved. This CDR3 has 13 amino acids. Germline CDR1 SGHTA, CDR2 FQGNSA. CDR3 region: CASSRPPNQKLFF. The CDR3 DNA reads TGTGCCAGCAGCCGGCCGCCTAATCAAAAACTGTTTTTT. The full variable domain, completed using reference TRBV7-2 and TRBJ1-4, is GAGVSQSPSNKVTEKGKDVELRCDPISGHTALYWYRQSLGQGLEFLIYFQGNSAPDKSGLPSDRFSAERTGGSVSTLTIQRTQQEDSAVYLCASSRPPNQKLFFGSGTQLSVL.

This chain connects TRBV4-2 to TRBJ1-5, with TRBD1 identical over 8 bases. Trimming cost V 6 bases and J 3 bases; bases outside gene matches: 13. Per the germline V gene, CDR1 is LGHNA and CDR2 is YNFKEQ. The CDR3 length is 17 residues. This chain's CDR3 is CASSQTSSGGINQPQHF. The CDR3 coding sequence is TGTGCCAGCAGTCAAACGTCGTCAGGGGGCATCAATCAGCCCCAGCATTTT.